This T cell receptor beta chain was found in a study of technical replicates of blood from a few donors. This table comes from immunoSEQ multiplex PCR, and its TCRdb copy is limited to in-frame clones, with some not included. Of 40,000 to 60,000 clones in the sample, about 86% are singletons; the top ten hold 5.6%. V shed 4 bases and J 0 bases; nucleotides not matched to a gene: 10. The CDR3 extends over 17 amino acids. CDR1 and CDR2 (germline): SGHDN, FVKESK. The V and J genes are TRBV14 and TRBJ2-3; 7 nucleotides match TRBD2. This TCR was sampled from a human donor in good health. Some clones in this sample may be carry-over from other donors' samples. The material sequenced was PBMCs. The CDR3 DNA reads TGTGCCAGCAGCCCCATGCGGGCGGGAGTCAGCACAGATACGCAGTATTTT. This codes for CASSPMRAGVSTDTQYF.